This T cell receptor beta chain was recorded in a study of blood T cell repertoires in COVID-19. For the study at large: Material from acute and convalescent COVID-19 was sourced from the United States, Italy and Spain. Sources were T cells, B-cell-depleted T cells, or PBMCs; the material itself was cDNA or gDNA.

The J segment lost 1 base and the V segment lost 5 bases, leaving 6 bases of the junction unmatched. The CDR3 loop spans 16 amino acids. CDR1 is LNHDA and CDR2 is SQIVND in the germline V gene (reference sequence). Per the original methods: Scientists estimated how many nucleated cells there were by amplifying reference gene primers. The assay was immunoSEQ multiplex PCR, and TCRdb's table has in-frame clones only and misses some. The DNA gave D and trimming, while V, J and clone size come from that table. Of under 300,000 clones in the sample, roughly 80% are singletons; the top ten hold 4%. V gene TRBV19 combines with J gene TRBJ2-1; 9 bases match TRBD2. Sequences were obtained from peripheral blood. The source is a woman in her thirties or forties with active or convalescent COVID-19. The DNA for the CDR3 is TGTGCCAGTAGTTCTCAGCGGGGGGAATCCTACAATGAGCAGTTCTTC. Amino acid sequence: CASSSQRGESYNEQFF.